The 8 T cell receptor beta chains listed next were all sequenced from one sample in a study of blood T cell repertoires in COVID-19. Repertoires were generated with immunoSEQ multiplex PCR, while TCRdb's copy carries only in-frame clones and drops some. This repertoire shows about 170,000 clones, around 86% found once; its top ten account for 2.5% to 3%. Sequencing input: peripheral blood. The receptor set was obtained from a woman aged 80 or older with COVID-19, enrolled during active disease.

V is TRBV28 and J is TRBJ1-2, with a weak D call TRBD1 (5 bases). The CDR3 covers 14 residues. Trimming took 7 bases from V and 2 from J, leaving 14 bases between them. Germline assignment: CDR1 MDHEN and CDR2 SYDVKM. This chain's CDR3 is CASTSGLRNYGYTF. CDR3 bases: TGTGCCAGCACGTCAGGGCTGAGGAACTATGGCTACACCTTC.

V gene TRBV4-2 combines with J gene TRBJ2-2; 8 bases align to TRBD1. Losses at the gene ends were 5 bases for V and 7 bases for J; bases not matched to a gene: 6. There are 14 residues in the CDR3. Germline V lookup: CDR1 LGHNA, CDR2 YNFKEQ. Here the CDR3 reads CASSYRQGNGELFF. Written as DNA, the CDR3 is TGTGCCAGCAGCTATAGACAGGGGAACGGGGAGCTGTTTTTT.

In its sample, this clone was seen a few times. This CDR3 is CASGLGLTTHNEQFF. CDR3 nucleotide sequence: TGTGCCAGCGGGCTAGGACTCACTACCCACAATGAGCAGTTCTTC. The rearrangement links TRBV3-1 (or the pseudogene TRBV3-2) to TRBJ2-1, with D tentatively TRBD2 (5 bases). The V end lost 8 bases, the J end lost 5 bases, and 19 bases lay between the germline ends. This CDR3 has 15 residues. Looked up from germline, CDR1 is LGHDT and CDR2 is YNNKEL (reference sequence).

The V gene is TRBV6-1, the J gene TRBJ2-3; 11 nucleotides line up with TRBD2. The CDR3 length is 18 residues. In germline, CDR1 is MNHNS, CDR2 SASEGT. V lost 4 bases and J lost 0; bases outside the gene matches: 9. DNA of the CDR3: TGTGCCAGCAGTGGTACTAGCGGGAGAGTGGGTAGCACAGATACGCAGTATTTT. This codes for CASSGTSGRVGSTDTQYF.

The rearrangement uses TRBV3-1 (or the pseudogene TRBV3-2) and TRBJ1-2, with 8 bases lining up with TRBD1. The V gene's germline CDR1 is LGHDT and CDR2 YNNKEL (reference sequence). The length of the CDR3 is 15 residues. The ends lost 7 bases at V and 1 base at J; junction bases unmatched: 8. The CDR3 reads CASTPFGQGNYGYTF. As DNA, the CDR3 is TGTGCCAGCACCCCTTTCGGACAGGGTAACTATGGCTACACCTTC.

The chain carries TRBV29-1 and TRBJ1-3; TRBD1 matches 7 bases. The CDR3 sequence is 12 residues long. V lost 6 bases to trimming and J lost 3 bases; unmatched junction nucleotides: 2. The germline V gene encodes CDR1 SQVTM and CDR2 ANQGSEA. The CDR3 protein is CSVGTVGNTIYF. The DNA of the CDR3 is TGCAGCGTAGGGACAGTTGGAAACACCATATATTTT.

V is TRBV6-5 and J is TRBJ2-2; 9 bases align to TRBD1. This CDR3 has 15 amino acids. Germline V gene data show CDR1 as MNHEY and CDR2 as SVGAGI. Trimming took 9 bases from V and 1 from J; bases not matched to a gene: 6. The CDR3, as DNA: TGTGCCAGTTGGCTGGGACAGGGGAACACCGGGGAGCTGTTTTTT. It is translated as CASWLGQGNTGELFF.

V is TRBV5-1 and J is TRBJ2-7; TRBD1 matches at 9 bases. The CDR3 totals 17 residues. Per germline, CDR1 SGHRS and CDR2 YFSETQ. Trimming removed 2 bases from V and 3 bases from J; junction bases left unmatched: 12. The CDR3 DNA reads as TGCGCCAGCAGCTTAGGATCCGGGGGACAGGGTTACTACGAGCAGTACTTC. This codes for CASSLGSGGQGYYEQYF.